The present entry profiles one T cell receptor (beta chain) with its context. Clones were sequenced by immunoSEQ multiplex PCR, and TCRdb holds only the in-frame ones, with some missing. The sample yields 200,000 to 300,000 clones, approximately 88% seen once. This sample is part of a study of blood T cell repertoires in COVID-19. Study in general: The United States, Italy and Spain supplied acute and convalescent COVID-19 samples.

The length of the CDR3 is 13 residues. Germline-derived CDR1 and CDR2 are MNHEY and SVGEGT. V was cut by 2 bases and J by 5 bases, with 6 bases left in between. The genes are TRBV6-2 or TRBV6-3 and TRBJ2-2; D is unresolved. This clonotype was obtained from a middle-aged woman with acute COVID-19. Sequenced material: PBMCs or T cells enriched from blood (not recorded which). The CDR3 coding sequence is TGTGCCAGCAGTTACCGAGGTACCGGGGAGCTGTTTTTT. This translates into CASSYRGTGELFF.